This T cell receptor beta chain comes out of a study of blood T cells in healthy people across ages. Study results and caveats: Researchers report that TCR beta diversity correlated strongly with naive T cell percentage. Roughly linearly, TCR beta diversity per million T cells fell as age increased.

On this clonotype: Its antigen remains unidentified.

Sample-barcoded 5' priming and a J-beta primer mix drove a second PCR of roughly 7 to 11 cycles. Carrying 12 random nucleotides, a template-switch adaptor labeled each individual cDNA molecule. TCRdb used MiXCR to reprocess the 5' RACE reads, holding one entry per CDR3 protein. The sample has about 1.4 million distinct CDR3 sequences, approximately 59% seen once. The CDR3 sequence is 15 residues long. Germline values: CDR1 MNHEY, CDR2 SVGAGI. The chain is built from TRBV6-5 and TRBJ2-4; 12 bases agree with TRBD1. The end of the DNA is better explained by TRBJ2-7, so the J call may be wrong. Sequencing input: blood. The sequence came from a man between 18 and 29 years old in good health. In nucleotides, the CDR3 is TGTGCCAGCAGTTACGTGGGACAGGGGGCGTACGAGCAGTACTTC. It translates to CASSYVGQGAYEQYF.